There are a few counts of the clone carrying this TCR beta chain. Its antigen is unknown. Trimming removed 4 bases from V and 1 base from J, with 11 bases in between. This CDR3 is 14 amino acids long. Per germline, CDR1 SGHDT and CDR2 YYEEEE. A single record per CDR3 protein comes from TCRdb applying MiXCR to the reads. Of hundreds of thousands of distinct CDR3 sequences in the sample, approximately 24% were seen once. The data were obtained in a study of T cell repertoires in cytomegalovirus infection. Study summary: Public signatures in TCR beta pointed to CMV infection and matching HLA type.

The study, taken as a whole, reports: Identification of carriers of CMV plus the relevant HLA was performed using cumulative public TCR beta family frequency. The response measured ex vivo was dominated by TCR beta clonotypes (HLA-C-restricted and CMV-specific).

The source is a human donor in good health (CMV status not recorded). Some clones in this sample may be carry-over from other donors' samples. The sample consisted of CD8+ T cells from PBMCs. The J gene is TRBJ1-2, the V gene TRBV5-6; D is uncertain. CDR3 coding DNA: TGTGCCAGCAGCCCTGGCATGAATAACTATGGCTACACCTTC. It specifies CASSPGMNNYGYTF.